Presented here are 14 T cell receptor beta chains from one specimen sequenced in a study of cytomegalovirus exposure and HLA in healthy donors. PCR was performed using 60 Vbeta and 13 Jbeta primers. The assay was immunoSEQ multiplex PCR, and TCRdb's table has in-frame clones only and misses some. The sample lists over 50,000 clones, 70% to 85% occurring once. The sequenced material came from PBMCs. These receptors all stem from a man aged 35 to 55 in good health and CMV-seronegative.

The chain joins TRBV7-2 to TRBJ2-5; D is perhaps TRBD2 (6 bases). CDR1 is SGHTA, CDR2 FQGNSA, per germline. Trimming cost V 4 bases and J 4 bases, with 16 bases left between them. The CDR3 has 15 residues. This CDR3 reads CASSSMLLATETQYF. The CDR3 DNA follows: TGTGCCAGCAGCTCAATGCTACTAGCTACAGAGACCCAGTACTTC. Variable domain in full (rest from reference TRBV7-2 and TRBJ2-5): GAGVSQSPSNKVTEKGKDVELRCDPISGHTALYWYRQSLGQGLEFLIYFQGNSAPDKSGLPSDRFSAERTGGSVSTLTIQRTQQEDSAVYLCASSSMLLATETQYFGPGTRLLVL.

With respect to this clone: Because the CDR3 is missing its conserved closing phenylalanine or tryptophan, this is likely a read error. The DNA is omitted, as the CDR3 cannot be located on it reliably, and the CDR3 follows TCRdb's listing. The gene calls are TRBV30 and TRBJ1-2; TRBD1, the table's D call, was not compared with the DNA. Germline CDR1 is GTSNPN and CDR2 is SVGIG (reference sequence). The CDR3 length equals 15 residues, ends included. The CDR3 loop reads CAWDRTGVAAPSTFL.

The CDR3, as DNA: TGTGCCAGCAGCTTAGGAGCTTTGGGCTACGAGCAGTACGTC. Its translation: CASSLGALGYEQYV. This chain uses TRBV13 with TRBJ2-7; no clear D gene. Germline V lookup: CDR1 PRHDT, CDR2 FYEKMQ (reference sequence). Trimming removed 0 bases at V and 3 bases at J, with 9 bases between. CDR3 length: 14 amino acids.

The V and J genes are TRBV5-1 and TRBJ2-7, with 9 bases that match TRBD2. The trim removed 0 bases at V and 3 bases at J, leaving 13 bases unmatched. The germline CDR1 and CDR2 sequences are SGHRS and YFSETQ. The length of the CDR3 is 18 residues. For the CDR3, the DNA is TGCGCCAGCAGCTTGGATGGGGAGGGACTAGCAGGTGTCTACGAGCAGTACGTC. This encodes CASSLDGEGLAGVYEQYV.

The chain has TRBV7-3 and TRBJ2-6; maybe TRBD2 (6 bases). The V and J ends lost 0 bases and 2 bases respectively, with 8 bases between them. The CDR3 is 16 residues long. From germline, CDR1 is SGHTA and CDR2 FQGTGA. The CDR3 bases are TGTGCCAGCAGCTTAACGTCGGGGGCTGGGGCCAACGTCCTGACTTTC. It codes for CASSLTSGAGANVLTF.

The V call is TRBV6-5, the J call TRBJ2-7; TRBD1 matches at 7 bases. V dropped 8 bases and J dropped 1; count of bases not matched to a gene: 2. The CDR3 has 12 amino acids. Germline V gene sequence: CDR1 MNHEY, CDR2 SVGAGI. The DNA for the CDR3 is TGTGCCAGCCGGGACAGTTCCTACGAGCAGTACTTC. This encodes CASRDSSYEQYF.

This rearrangement joins TRBV28 to TRBJ1-1; D is ambiguous. CDR1 and CDR2 from the germline V gene are MDHEN and SYDVKM. The CDR3 has 12 residues. The germline V and J ends were trimmed by 6 bases and 1 base, with 6 bases remaining between them. CDR3 sequence reads: CASRIGNTEAFF. In DNA, the CDR3 is TGTGCCAGCAGAATCGGGAACACTGAAGCTTTCTTT.

V and J are TRBV5-1 and TRBJ2-1; D possibly corresponds to TRBD2 (7 bases). Germline values: CDR1 SGHRS, CDR2 YFSETQ. V shed 0 bases and J shed 6 bases, with 10 bases lying between them. The CDR3 is 14 residues long. CDR3 in DNA: TGCGCCAGCAGCTTGGAGGGGGGGCTCAATGAGCAGTTCTTC. Amino acid sequence: CASSLEGGLNEQFF. Based on the CDR3 plus reference TRBV5-1 and TRBJ2-1, the full variable domain is KAGVTQTPRYLIKTRGQQVTLSCSPISGHRSVSWYQQTPGQGLQFLFEYFSETQRNKGNFPGRFSGRQFSNSRSEMNVSTLELGDSALYLCASSLEGGLNEQFFGPGTRLTVL.

This clone was observed a single time. This chain connects TRBV18 to TRBJ1-2; 8 nucleotides align to TRBD1. The germline CDR1 and CDR2 sequences are KGHSH and LQKENI. This CDR3 is built from 13 residues. V dropped 3 bases and J dropped 8; count of bases not matched to a gene: 5. CDR3 nucleotides: TGTGCCAGCTCACCGGACAGGGCGAAAGGCTACACCTTC. Its protein is CASSPDRAKGYTF.

The CDR3 bases are TGTGCCAGCAGACCCCTCGGGACAGATGGCTACACCTTC. It translates to CASRPLGTDGYTF. The gene calls are TRBV6-5 and TRBJ1-2, with 7 bases fitting TRBD1. Germline CDR1 and CDR2: MNHEY and SVGAGI. J lost 6 bases, V lost 6 bases, and 7 bases had no gene match. The CDR3 is made up of 13 amino acids.

The J gene is TRBJ1-4, the V gene TRBV4-3; 8 positions agree with TRBD1. The junction had 5 bases not matched to a gene; V was cut back by 3 bases and J by 5 bases. CDR1 LGHNA and CDR2 YSLEER come from the germline V gene. CDR3 length: 15 residues. The CDR3 DNA follows: TGCGCCAGCAGCCAGACAGGGGCCCGGAATGAAAAACTGTTTTTT. This sequence encodes CASSQTGARNEKLFF.

This clone has a handful of counts. This chain joins TRBV5-1 and TRBJ1-1; tentatively, D is TRBD1 (5 bases). CDR1 is SGHRS and CDR2 is YFSETQ in the germline V gene. Deletions cut 4 bases from V and 10 bases from J, with 23 bases between. CDR3 size: 15 residues. The CDR3: CASSVESRDFGGAFF. As DNA, the CDR3 is TGCGCCAGCAGCGTAGAAAGCCGGGACTTCGGAGGAGCTTTCTTT.

V usage is TRBV5-6 and J usage is TRBJ2-7; D may be TRBD1 (5 bases). CDR3 length: 14 amino acids. CDR1 and CDR2 from the germline V gene are SGHDT and YYEEEE. With 0 bases removed from V and 2 bases from J, the gap between germline ends came to 9 bases. CDR3 residues: CASSLAGIAYEQYF. The CDR3 DNA reads as TGTGCCAGCAGCTTGGCAGGGATCGCCTACGAGCAGTACTTC.

The chain combines TRBV30 with TRBJ1-5; D gene ambiguous. V was clipped by 2 bases and J by 4 bases, with 6 bases between them. This CDR3 contains 12 residues. CDR1 GTSNPN and CDR2 SVGIG come from the germline V gene (reference sequence). This CDR3 reads CAWSRDNQPQHF. In DNA, the CDR3 is TGTGCCTGGAGTCGGGATAATCAGCCCCAGCATTTT.